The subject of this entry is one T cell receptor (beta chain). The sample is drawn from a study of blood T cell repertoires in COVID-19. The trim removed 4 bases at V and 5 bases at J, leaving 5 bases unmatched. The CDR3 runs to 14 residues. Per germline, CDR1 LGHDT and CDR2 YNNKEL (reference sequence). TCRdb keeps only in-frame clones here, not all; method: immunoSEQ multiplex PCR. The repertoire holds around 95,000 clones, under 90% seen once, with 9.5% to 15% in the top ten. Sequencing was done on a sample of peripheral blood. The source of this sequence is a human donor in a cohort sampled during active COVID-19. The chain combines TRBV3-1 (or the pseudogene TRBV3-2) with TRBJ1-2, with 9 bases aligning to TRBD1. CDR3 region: CASSRRQGEYGYTF. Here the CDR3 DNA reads TGTGCCAGCAGCCGCCGACAGGGGGAATATGGCTACACCTTC.